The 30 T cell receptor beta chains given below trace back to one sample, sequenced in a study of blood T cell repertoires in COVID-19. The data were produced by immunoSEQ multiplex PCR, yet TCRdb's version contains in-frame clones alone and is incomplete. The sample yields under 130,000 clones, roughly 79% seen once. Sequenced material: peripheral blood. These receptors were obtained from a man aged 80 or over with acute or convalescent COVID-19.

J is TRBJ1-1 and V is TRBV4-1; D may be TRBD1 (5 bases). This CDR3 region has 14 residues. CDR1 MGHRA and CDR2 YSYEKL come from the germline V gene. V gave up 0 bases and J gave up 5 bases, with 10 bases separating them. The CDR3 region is CASSQESRGTEAFF. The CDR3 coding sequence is TGCGCCAGCAGCCAAGAAAGTCGGGGGACTGAAGCTTTCTTT.

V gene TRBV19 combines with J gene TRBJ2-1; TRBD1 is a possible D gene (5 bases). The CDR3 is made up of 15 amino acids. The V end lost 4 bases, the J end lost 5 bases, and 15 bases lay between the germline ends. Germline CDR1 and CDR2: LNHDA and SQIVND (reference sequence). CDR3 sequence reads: CASSTRTGIHNEQFF. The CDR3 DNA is TGTGCCAGTAGTACCCGAACAGGAATCCACAATGAGCAGTTCTTC.

The DNA for the CDR3 is TGTGCCAGCTCACCACCGGACAGGGGGAAAGAGACCCAGTACTTC. Protein: CASSPPDRGKETQYF. J is TRBJ2-5 and V is TRBV18; TRBD1 matches 10 bases. V trimming: 0 bases; J trimming: 3 bases; junction bases outside the gene matches: 1. The germline gives CDR1 KGHSH, CDR2 LQKENI. This CDR3 contains 15 residues.

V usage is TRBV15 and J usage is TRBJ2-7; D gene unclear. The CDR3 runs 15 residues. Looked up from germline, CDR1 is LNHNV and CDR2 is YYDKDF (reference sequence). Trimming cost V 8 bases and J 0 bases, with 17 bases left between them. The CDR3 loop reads CATRLRPLGSYEQYF. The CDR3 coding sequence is TGTGCCACCCGACTTAGACCCCTTGGCTCCTACGAGCAGTACTTC.

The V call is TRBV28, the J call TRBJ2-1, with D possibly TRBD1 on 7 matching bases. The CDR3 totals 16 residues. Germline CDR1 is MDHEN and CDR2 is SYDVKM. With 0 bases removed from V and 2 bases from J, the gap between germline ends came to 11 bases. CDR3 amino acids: CASSLWAGGTYNEQFF. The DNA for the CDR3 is TGTGCCAGCAGTTTATGGGCAGGGGGGACCTACAATGAGCAGTTCTTC.

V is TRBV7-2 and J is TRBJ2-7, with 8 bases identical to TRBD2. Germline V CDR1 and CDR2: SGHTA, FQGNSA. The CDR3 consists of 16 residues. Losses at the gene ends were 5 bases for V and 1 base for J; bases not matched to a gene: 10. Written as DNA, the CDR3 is TGTGCCAGCAGCCCACGGGGGCGCGGGAGGTCCTACGAGCAGTACTTC. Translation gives CASSPRGRGRSYEQYF.

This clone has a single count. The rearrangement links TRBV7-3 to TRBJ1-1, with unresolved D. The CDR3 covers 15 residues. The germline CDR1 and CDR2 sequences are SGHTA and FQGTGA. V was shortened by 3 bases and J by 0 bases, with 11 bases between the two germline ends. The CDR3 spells CASSFTGRLNTEAFF. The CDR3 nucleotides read TGTGCCAGCAGCTTTACGGGAAGGTTGAACACTGAAGCTTTCTTT.

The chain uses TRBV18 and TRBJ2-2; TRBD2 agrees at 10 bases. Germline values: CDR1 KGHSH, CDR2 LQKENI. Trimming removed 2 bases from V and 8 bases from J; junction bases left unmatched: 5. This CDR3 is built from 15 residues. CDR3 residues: CASSPTGLAKGELFF. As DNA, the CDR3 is TGTGCCAGCTCACCAACGGGACTAGCGAAGGGGGAGCTGTTTTTT.

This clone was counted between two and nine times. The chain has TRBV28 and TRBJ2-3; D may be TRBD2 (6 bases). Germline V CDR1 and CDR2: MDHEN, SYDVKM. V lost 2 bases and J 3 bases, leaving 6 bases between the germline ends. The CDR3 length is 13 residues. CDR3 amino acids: CASSLGGTDTQYF. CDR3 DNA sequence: TGTGCCAGCAGTTTAGGGGGGACAGATACGCAGTATTTT.

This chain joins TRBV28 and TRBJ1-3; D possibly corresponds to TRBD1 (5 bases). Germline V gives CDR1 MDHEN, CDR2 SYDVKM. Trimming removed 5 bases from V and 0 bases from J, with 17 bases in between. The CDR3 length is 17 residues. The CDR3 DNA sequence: TGTGCCAGCAGTATTGGAGGGGACCCGTCCTCTGGAAACACCATATATTTT. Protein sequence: CASSIGGDPSSGNTIYF.

The CDR3, as DNA: TGTGCCAGCAGCTCCGGGACAGGGATCTCCTACGAGCAGTACTTC. Translated, it gives CASSSGTGISYEQYF. The rearrangement joins TRBV27 to TRBJ2-7, with TRBD1 matching over 9 bases. CDR1 and CDR2 from the germline V gene are MNHEY and SMNVEV (reference sequence). V lost 6 bases, J lost 0 bases, and 6 bases stayed unmatched. The CDR3 consists of 15 residues.

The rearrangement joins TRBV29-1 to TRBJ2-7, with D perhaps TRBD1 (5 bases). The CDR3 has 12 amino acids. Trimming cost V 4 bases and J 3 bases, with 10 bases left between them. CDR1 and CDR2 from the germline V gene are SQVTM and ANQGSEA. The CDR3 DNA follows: TGCAGCGTTGCCCAGGGCCTCTACGAGCAGTACTTC. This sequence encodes CSVAQGLYEQYF.

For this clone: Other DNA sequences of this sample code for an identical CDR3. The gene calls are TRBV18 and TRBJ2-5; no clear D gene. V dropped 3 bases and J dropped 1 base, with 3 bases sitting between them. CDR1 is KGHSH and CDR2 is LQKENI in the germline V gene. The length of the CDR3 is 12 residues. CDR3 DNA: TGTGCCAGCTCACCCCTCCAAGAGACCCAGTACTTC. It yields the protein CASSPLQETQYF.

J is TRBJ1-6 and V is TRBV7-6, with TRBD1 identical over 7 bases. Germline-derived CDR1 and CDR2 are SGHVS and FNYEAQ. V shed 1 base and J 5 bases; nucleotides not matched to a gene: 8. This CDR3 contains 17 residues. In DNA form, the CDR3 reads TGTGCCAGCAGCTTAGGAGGACCGGGACAGCATAATTCACCCCTCCACTTT. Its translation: CASSLGGPGQHNSPLHF. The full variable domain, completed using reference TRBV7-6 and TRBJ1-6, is GAGVSQSPRYKVTKRGQDVALRCDPISGHVSLYWYRQALGQGPEFLTYFNYEAQQDKSGLPNDRFSAERPEGSISTLTIQRTEQRDSAMYRCASSLGGPGQHNSPLHFGNGTRLTVT.

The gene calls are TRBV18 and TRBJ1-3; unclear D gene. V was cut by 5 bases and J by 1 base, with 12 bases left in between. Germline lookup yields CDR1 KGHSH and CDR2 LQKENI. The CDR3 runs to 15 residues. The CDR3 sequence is CASSALEGSGNTIYF. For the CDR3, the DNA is TGTGCCAGCTCAGCTCTAGAGGGATCTGGAAACACCATATATTTT.

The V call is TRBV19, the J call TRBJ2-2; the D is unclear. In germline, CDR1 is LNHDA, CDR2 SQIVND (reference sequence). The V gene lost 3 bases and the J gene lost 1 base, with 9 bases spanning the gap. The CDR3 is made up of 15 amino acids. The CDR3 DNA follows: TGTGCCAGTAGTATGAATAGAGAGAACACCGGGGAGCTGTTTTTT. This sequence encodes CASSMNRENTGELFF.

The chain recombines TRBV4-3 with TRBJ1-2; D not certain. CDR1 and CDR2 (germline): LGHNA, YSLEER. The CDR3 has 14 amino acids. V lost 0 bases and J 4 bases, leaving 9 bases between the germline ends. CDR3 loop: CASSQDGGVYGYTF. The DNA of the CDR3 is TGCGCCAGCAGCCAAGATGGAGGTGTCTATGGCTACACCTTC.

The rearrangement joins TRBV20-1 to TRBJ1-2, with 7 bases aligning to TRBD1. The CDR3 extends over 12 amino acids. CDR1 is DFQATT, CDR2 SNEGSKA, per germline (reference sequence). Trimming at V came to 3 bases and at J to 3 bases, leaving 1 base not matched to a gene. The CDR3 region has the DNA TGCAGTGCTAGTACAGGGGACTATGGCTACACCTTC. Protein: CSASTGDYGYTF.

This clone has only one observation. The CDR3 sequence is CASSGTRAIYEQYF. CDR3 bases: TGTGCCAGCAGTGGGACAAGGGCGATTTACGAGCAGTACTTC. V gene TRBV2 combines with J gene TRBJ2-7, with D tentatively TRBD1 (5 bases). Per the germline V gene, CDR1 is SNHLY and CDR2 is FYNNEI. Trimming took off 4 bases at V and 4 bases at J, with 14 bases between the two ends. The CDR3 is 14 amino acids.

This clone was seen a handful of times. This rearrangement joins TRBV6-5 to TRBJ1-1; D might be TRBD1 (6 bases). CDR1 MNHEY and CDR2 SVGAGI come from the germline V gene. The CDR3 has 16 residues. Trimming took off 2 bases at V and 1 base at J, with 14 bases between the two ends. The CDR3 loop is CASSYGRGRGNTEAFF. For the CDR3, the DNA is TGTGCCAGCAGTTACGGGCGGGGGCGCGGGAACACTGAAGCTTTCTTT.

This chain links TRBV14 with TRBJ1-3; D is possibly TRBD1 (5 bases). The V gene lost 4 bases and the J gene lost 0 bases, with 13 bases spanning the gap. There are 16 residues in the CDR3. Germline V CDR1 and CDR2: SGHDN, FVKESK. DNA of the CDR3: TGTGCCAGCAGCCTCCACAGGACGGACTCTGGAAACACCATATATTTT. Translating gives CASSLHRTDSGNTIYF.

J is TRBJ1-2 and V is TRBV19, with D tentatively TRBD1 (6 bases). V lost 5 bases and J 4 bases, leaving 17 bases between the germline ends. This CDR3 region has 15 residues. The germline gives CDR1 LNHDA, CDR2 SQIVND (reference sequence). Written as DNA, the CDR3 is TGTGCCAGTAGTCCCAAGGGGGAAGGGCGCTATGGCTACACCTTC. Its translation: CASSPKGEGRYGYTF.

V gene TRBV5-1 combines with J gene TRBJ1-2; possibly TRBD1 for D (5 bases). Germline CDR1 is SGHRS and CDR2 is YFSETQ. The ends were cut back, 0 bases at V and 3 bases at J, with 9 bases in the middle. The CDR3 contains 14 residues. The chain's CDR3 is CASSLVGGDYGYTF. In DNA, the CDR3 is TGCGCCAGCAGCTTGGTCGGGGGGGACTATGGCTACACCTTC.

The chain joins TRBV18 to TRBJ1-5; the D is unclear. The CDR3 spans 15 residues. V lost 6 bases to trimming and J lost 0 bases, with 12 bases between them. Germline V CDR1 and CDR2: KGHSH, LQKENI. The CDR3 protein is CASSLLGSSNQPQHF. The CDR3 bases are TGTGCCAGCTCCCTGCTGGGGAGTAGCAATCAGCCCCAGCATTTT.

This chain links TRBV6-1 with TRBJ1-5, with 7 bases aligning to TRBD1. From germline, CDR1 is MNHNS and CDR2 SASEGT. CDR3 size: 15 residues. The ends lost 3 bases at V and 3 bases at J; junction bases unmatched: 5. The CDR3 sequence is CASSEEGALNQPQHF. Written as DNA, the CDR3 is TGTGCCAGCAGTGAGGAGGGGGCTCTCAATCAGCCCCAGCATTTT.

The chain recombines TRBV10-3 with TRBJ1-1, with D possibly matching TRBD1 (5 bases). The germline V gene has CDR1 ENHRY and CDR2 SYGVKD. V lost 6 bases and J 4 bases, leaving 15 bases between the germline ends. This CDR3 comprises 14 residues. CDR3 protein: CAIRAGTEGTEAFF. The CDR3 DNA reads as TGTGCCATCAGAGCCGGGACGGAGGGCACTGAAGCTTTCTTT.

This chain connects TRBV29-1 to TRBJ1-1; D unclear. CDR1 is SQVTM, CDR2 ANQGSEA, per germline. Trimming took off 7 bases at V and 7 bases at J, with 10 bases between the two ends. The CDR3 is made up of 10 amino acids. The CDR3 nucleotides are TGCAGCGCCCTCCACAATGAAGCTTTCTTT. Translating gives CSALHNEAFF.

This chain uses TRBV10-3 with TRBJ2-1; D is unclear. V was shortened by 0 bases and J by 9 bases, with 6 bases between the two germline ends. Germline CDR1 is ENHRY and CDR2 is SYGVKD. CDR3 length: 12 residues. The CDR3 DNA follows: TGTGCCATCAGTGAGTCTCTAGGTGAGCAGTTCTTC. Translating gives CAISESLGEQFF.

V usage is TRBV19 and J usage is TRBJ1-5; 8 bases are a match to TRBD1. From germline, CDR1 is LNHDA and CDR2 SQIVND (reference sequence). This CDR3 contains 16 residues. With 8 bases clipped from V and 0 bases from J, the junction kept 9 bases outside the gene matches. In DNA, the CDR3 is TGTGCCAGTGCAGTCCGGGACAGGTTTAGCAATCAGCCCCAGCATTTT. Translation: CASAVRDRFSNQPQHF.

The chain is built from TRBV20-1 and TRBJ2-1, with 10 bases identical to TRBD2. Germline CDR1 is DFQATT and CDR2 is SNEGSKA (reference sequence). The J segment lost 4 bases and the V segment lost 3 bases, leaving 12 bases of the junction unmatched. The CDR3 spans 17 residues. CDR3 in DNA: TGCAGTGCTAGTTGGGCTAGCGGGAGAAGTGAGTACAATGAGCAGTTCTTC. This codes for CSASWASGRSEYNEQFF.